This TCR beta chain was identified in a study of cytomegalovirus exposure and HLA in healthy donors. This clone was detected only a few times. Its cognate antigen is unknown. Germline V lookup: CDR1 SGHRS, CDR2 YFSETQ. V trimming: 3 bases; J trimming: 4 bases; junction bases outside the gene matches: 8. The CDR3 extends over 16 amino acids. Study-wide findings and caveats: Further analysis, carried out later, found HLA-associated TCR beta chains more clonally expanded than equally common other chains. In vitro, a few CMV-associated chains proved specific for CMV antigens.

This donor's CMV serostatus is unrecorded. The study ran its PCR with 60 Vbeta and 13 Jbeta primers. TCRdb keeps only in-frame clones here, not all; method: immunoSEQ multiplex PCR. Here the sample spans roughly 52,000 clones, roughly 60% being singletons. The sequence was collected from a human donor in good health. Sample: PBMCs. The gene calls are TRBV5-1 and TRBJ2-1; 9 bases match TRBD2. The CDR3: CASSSGLAKGYNEQFF. CDR3 nucleotides: TGCGCCAGCAGCTCAGGACTAGCGAAGGGGTACAATGAGCAGTTCTTC.